The clone carrying this T cell receptor beta chain was counted a few times. Its antigen is unidentified. These data are taken from a study of cytomegalovirus exposure and HLA in healthy donors. General study results and limits: Most CMV-associated TCR beta chains were later found to appear HLA-restricted. A few CMV-associated chains proved CMV antigen-specific in vitro. The authors reported that TCR beta sequences could predict HLA-A and HLA-B alleles. These predictions were accurate for most subjects in the first cohort. In a later analysis, HLA-associated beta chains showed higher expansion and lower generation probabilities than comparable chains.

It was with 60 Vbeta and 13 Jbeta primers that the PCR ran. Some clones are missing from TCRdb's copy, which holds only in-frame ones; the method was immunoSEQ multiplex PCR. In the table there are fewer than 130,000 clones, over 65% of which are singletons. CDR3 length: 15 amino acids. Germline V CDR1 and CDR2: MDHEN, SYDVKM. V was trimmed by 3 bases and J by 2 bases, leaving 12 bases between them. Material for sequencing was PBMCs. The chain links TRBV28 to TRBJ2-3; D might be TRBD2 (6 bases). The receptor was isolated from a man aged 30 to 39 in good health and CMV-seropositive. The CDR3 region is CASSFVGLNTDTQYF. The CDR3 DNA reads TGTGCCAGCAGTTTCGTGGGACTCAACACAGATACGCAGTATTTT.